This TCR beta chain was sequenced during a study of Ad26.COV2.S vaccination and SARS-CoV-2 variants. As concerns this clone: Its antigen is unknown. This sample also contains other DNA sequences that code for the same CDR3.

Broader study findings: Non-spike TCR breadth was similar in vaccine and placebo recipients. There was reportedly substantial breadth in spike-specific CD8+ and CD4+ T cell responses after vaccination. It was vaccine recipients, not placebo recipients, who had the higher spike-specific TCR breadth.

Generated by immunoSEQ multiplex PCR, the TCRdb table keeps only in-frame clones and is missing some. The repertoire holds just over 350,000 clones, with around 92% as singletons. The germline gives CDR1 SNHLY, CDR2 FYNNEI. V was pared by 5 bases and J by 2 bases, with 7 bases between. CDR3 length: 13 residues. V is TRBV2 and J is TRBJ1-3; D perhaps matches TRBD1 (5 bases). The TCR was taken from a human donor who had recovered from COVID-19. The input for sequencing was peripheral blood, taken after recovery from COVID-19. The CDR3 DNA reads TGTGCCAGCAGTACAGGTACTGGAAACACCATATATTTT. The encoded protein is CASSTGTGNTIYF. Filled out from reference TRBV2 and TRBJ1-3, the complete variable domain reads EPEVTQTPSHQVTQMGQEVILRCVPISNHLYFYWYRQILGQKVEFLVSFYNNEISEKSEIFDDQFSVERPDGSNFTLKIRSTKLEDSAMYFCASSTGTGNTIYFGEGSWLTVV.